This T cell receptor (beta chain) appears in the sequencing data of a study of cytomegalovirus exposure and HLA in healthy donors (dated by TCRdb to the late 2010s). Notes on the research overall: A later analysis indicated that the 130 or so validation repertoires were generated on the platform also employed for the approximately 690 repertoires of the first cohort. The aim of the study was to test whether cataloging public T cell receptors could identify signatures of past pathogen exposure. In addition to the first cohort of 500 to 850 subjects, a separate validation cohort of approximately 110 different subjects was used. High-throughput TCR immunosequencing, statistical association of individual TCRs with disease status, and machine learning were combined to predict cytomegalovirus infection status. The research as a whole found: A total of 164 TCR beta chains were listed by the study as associated with cytomegalovirus. In vitro tests confirmed that three of the cytomegalovirus-associated TCR beta chains recognize cytomegalovirus antigens. A later analysis found that TCRs clustered in the first cohort also tended to co-occur in the 130 or so validation repertoires, with approximately 95% of cluster scores above 0. The authors suggested that the approach could potentially be extended to other disease states and immunological phenotypes. A later analysis lacked HLA typing for the validation cohort, so it scored co-occurrence in that cohort across all 110 or so repertoires. The classifier was reported to diagnose cytomegalovirus status with high specificity and sensitivity in both the original cohort and the validation cohort. Across donors, most TCR sequences were observed very rarely, whereas some public TCRs were present in many individuals.

The CDR3 starts with the cysteine, ends with the phenylalanine, and has 22 residues. The CDR3 DNA has 66 bases and is translated from base 1. V is pruned by 2 bases and J by 0 bases, leaving 21 bases of the junction without a gene match. The method was the immunoSEQ multiplex PCR assay. Turning to the authors' computational methods: A statistical classification framework was built to diagnose cytomegalovirus status from the catalog of TCR beta chain sequences. The table was pulled from immuneACCESS by TCRdb, which kept in-frame rearrangements only. Such tables lose some clones; where checked, under half of the loss comes from unresolved V genes, and the rest has no known cause. Clonal size and the V and J genes are those of that table, whereas D and trimming came from the DNA. For this sample there are 200,000 to 300,000 clones; more than 75% appear just once. Of the sample, about 3% falls within the top ten clones.

This clone was counted a single time. Its antigen target is currently unknown. Base qualities are not provided; no much larger clone lies one nucleotide away. The donors were included in the validation cohort of over a hundred subjects, a group kept apart from the roughly 610-subject first cohort. The origin of this receptor is a young man in good health and CMV-seronegative. The receptor chain draws on TRBV23-1 and TRBJ2-2, and 7 bases in between align with TRBD1. TRBV23-1 is sorted into the ORF group, with uncertain function. Sequencing was done on a sample of PBMCs. The CDR3 corresponds to CASSQPRAGDRKRKANTGELFF. Read as DNA, the sequence is TGCGCCAGCAGTCAACCGAGGGCAGGGGACAGAAAACGAAAGGCGAACACCGGGGAGCTGTTTTTT.